Listed below are T cell receptor beta chains from one sample, sequenced in a study of long-term antiretroviral therapy in people with HIV. This table comes from immunoSEQ multiplex PCR, and its TCRdb copy is limited to in-frame clones, with some not included. The table shows approximately 28,000 clones, with roughly 80% occurring only once. The sample here was unsorted PBMCs, taken 0.8 years before starting antiretroviral therapy. The receptor set was obtained from a man aged 18 to 30 with HIV. CDR3s include the opening cysteine and the closing phenylalanine or tryptophan. Each record gives: CDR3 length, J gene, D gene, clone size, V gene, CDR3 DNA, CDR3 protein. D genes are given only for firm matches. Clone sizes are given selectively: once, few, many, or a class where the clone is expanded.

16	TRBJ1-5	.	.	TRBV4-3	TGCGCCAGCAGCCAAGATTGGCAGGCCCACAATCAGCCCCAGCATTTT	CASSQDWQAHNQPQHF
11	TRBJ1-2	.	.	TRBV2	TGTGCCAGCAGTGGACAGGATGGCTACACCTTC	CASSGQDGYTF
14	TRBJ1-1	.	.	TRBV5-4	TGTGCCAGCAGCTTGCGGCAGAGAAACACTGAAGCTTTCTTT	CASSLRQRNTEAFF
12	TRBJ1-2	.	.	TRBV25-1	TGTGCCAGCAGTAACTCAGTATATGGCTACACCTTC	CASSNSVYGYTF
13	TRBJ2-5	.	.	TRBV5-4	TGTGCCAGCAGCGGTACAGGGCGGGAGACCCAGTACTTC	CASSGTGRETQYF
21	TRBJ2-1	.	.	TRBV18	TGTGCCAGCTCACCTGGGGGGAGATTACTGGAAGGAAGCAGCTCCTACAATGAGCAGTTCTTC	CASSPGGRLLEGSSSYNEQFF
16	TRBJ2-3	.	.	TRBV11-2	TGTGCCAGCAGTCAGGCGGTCCTTTACGACACAGATACGCAGTATTTT	CASSQAVLYDTDTQYF
17	TRBJ1-5	.	.	TRBV28	TGTGCCAGCAGCCCAGGGGCCGGGGGTCGCACCAATCAGCCCCAGCATTTT	CASSPGAGGRTNQPQHF
18	TRBJ1-3	.	.	TRBV6-1	TGTGCCAGCAGTGGGAGACTGGGATTGGGATTCTCTGGAAACACCATATATTTT	CASSGRLGLGFSGNTIYF
13	TRBJ2-2	.	.	TRBV27	TGTGCCAGCAGTTTTAGAGGGACCGGGGAGCTGTTTTTT	CASSFRGTGELFF
14	TRBJ1-4	.	.	TRBV7-2	TGTGCCAGCAGCCCGCGGGCCCTGGATGAAAAACTGTTTTTT	CASSPRALDEKLFF
14	TRBJ2-1	.	.	TRBV28	TGTGCCAGCAGGGCCGGGACACCAAACGATGAGCAGTTCTTC	CASRAGTPNDEQFF
17	TRBJ1-1	.	.	TRBV9	TGTGCCAGCAGCGTAGGAAGCCGCGTGGACATGAACACTGAAGCTTTCTTT	CASSVGSRVDMNTEAFF
19	TRBJ2-7	.	medium-sized	TRBV21-1	TGTGCCAGCAGCAAAGAGTCTATCACCGGGACTAGCGTCGGCTACGAGCAGTACTTC	CASSKESITGTSVGYEQYF
16	TRBJ1-1	.	.	TRBV30	TGTGCCTGGAGGAAAGGGTGGGGTGGGGAATACACTGAAGCTTTCTTT	CAWRKGWGGEYTEAFF
14	TRBJ2-5	.	once	TRBV10-2	TGCGCCAGCGGAGGGGGGGCCTTGGCCGAGACCCAGTACTTC	CASGGGALAETQYF
17	TRBJ1-1	TRBD1	once	TRBV7-9	TGTGCCAGCAGCCCACAGGGGCGATCCTCTTGGGACACTGAAGCTTTCTTT	CASSPQGRSSWDTEAFF
16	TRBJ2-5	.	.	TRBV9	TGTGCCAGCAGCGTAGGCCGGAGGGGGCTAGGGGAGACCCAGTACTTC	CASSVGRRGLGETQYF
16	TRBJ2-2	.	.	TRBV7-3	TGTGCCAGCAGCATAAATCCGGGACTCGTAACCGGGGAGCTGTTTTTT	CASSINPGLVTGELFF
14	TRBJ2-1	.	.	TRBV5-5	TGTGCCAGCACCGGTTTTGAGGGGAACAATGAGCAGTTCTTC	CASTGFEGNNEQFF
13	TRBJ2-7	.	.	TRBV10-1	TGCGCCAGCAGTAAGGGACCGACTACTGAGCAGTACTTC	CASSKGPTTEQYF
15	TRBJ1-1	.	.	TRBV5-4	TGTGCCAGCAGCCGGGGCGTCGGATTGAACACTGAAGCTTTCTTT	CASSRGVGLNTEAFF
18	TRBJ2-7	TRBD2	.	TRBV4-3	TGCGCCAGCAGCCAATTTGGGAGTAGGGTAGGGAGGGCCCACGAGCAGTACTTC	CASSQFGSRVGRAHEQYF
16	TRBJ2-3	TRBD2	.	TRBV10-2	TGCGCCAGCAGTGATCCGGGCGGGGGGGCGGCAGATACGCAGTATTTT	CASSDPGGGAADTQYF
15	TRBJ2-1	TRBD2	few	TRBV27	TGTGCCAGCATCGCCCTAGCGGGGGGTTACAATGAGCAGTTCTTC	CASIALAGGYNEQFF
17	TRBJ2-1	TRBD1	.	TRBV28	TGTGCCAGCAGTCGTTACCCCAGGGGGAGCTCCTACAATGAGCAGTTCTTC	CASSRYPRGSSYNEQFF
15	TRBJ1-1	.	.	TRBV6-5	TGTGCCAGCGGCAATCGGGGACTTACGAACACTGAAGCTTTCTTT	CASGNRGLTNTEAFF
15	TRBJ2-1	.	.	TRBV5-1	TGCGCCAGCAGCTTGGAAGTGGGGGTGGTGGATGAGCAGTTCTTC	CASSLEVGVVDEQFF
13	TRBJ2-2	.	.	TRBV18	TGTGCCAGCTCACCATCAAAGGCCGGGGAGCTGTTTTTT	CASSPSKAGELFF
15	TRBJ2-1	TRBD1	once	TRBV29-1	TGCAGCGTTGTGACGACAGGGGGCGATGGGGATGAGCAGTTCTTC	CSVVTTGGDGDEQFF
14	TRBJ2-7	.	.	TRBV11-3	TGTGCCAGCAGCTTTAGCGGTAGCTCCTACGAGCAGTACTTC	CASSFSGSSYEQYF
16	TRBJ2-3	TRBD2	.	TRBV5-5	TGTGCCAGCAGCCTCGGACTAGCGCAAAGCACAGATACGCAGTATTTT	CASSLGLAQSTDTQYF
14	TRBJ2-5	.	.	TRBV7-2	TGTGCCAGCAGCCAGGCCGCGGTTCAAGAGACCCAGTACTTC	CASSQAAVQETQYF
13	TRBJ2-3	.	.	TRBV6-5	TGTGCCAGCAGTTACTCTAGTCCAGATACGCAGTATTTT	CASSYSSPDTQYF
16	TRBJ2-5	TRBD1	.	TRBV7-9	TGTGCCAGCAGCTCCCCTGGGGCTAGGGGGCGGGAGACCCAGTACTTC	CASSSPGARGRETQYF